Listed below are T cell receptor beta chains from one sample, sequenced in a study of Ad26.COV2.S vaccination and SARS-CoV-2 variants. The repertoire was sequenced with immunoSEQ multiplex PCR; TCRdb's copy has only in-frame clones and lacks some. The sample holds about 350,000 clones, roughly 90% seen once. Here the sequenced sample was peripheral blood, taken in a trial of Ad26.COV2.S vaccine versus placebo. The receptors were sampled from a person between 18 and 60 years old who received the Ad26.COV2.S COVID-19 vaccine or a placebo. Both conserved end residues are part of each CDR3. Fields, in order: clone size, V gene, J gene, D gene, CDR3 protein, CDR3 DNA. The D gene is left open where the match is weak. Clone sizes are given selectively: once, few, many, or a class where the clone is expanded.

NA	TRBV19	TRBJ1-5	NA	CASSGVSPGNQPQHF	TGTGCCAGTAGTGGGGTGTCCCCCGGCAATCAGCCCCAGCATTTT
NA	TRBV6-5	TRBJ2-5	TRBD2	CASSYSGSGRDAQYF	TGTGCCAGCAGTTACTCGGGGTCTGGGAGGGACGCCCAGTACTTC
NA	TRBV7-8	TRBJ1-4	NA	CASQRGVDEKLFF	TGTGCCAGCCAGAGGGGCGTAGATGAAAAACTGTTTTTT
NA	TRBV21-1	TRBJ1-5	NA	CANRQGHPHSNQPQHF	TGTGCCAACAGACAGGGCCATCCCCATAGCAATCAGCCCCAGCATTTT
NA	TRBV10-2	TRBJ2-1	NA	CASSPSLWEDEQFF	TGCGCCAGCAGTCCCTCTCTGTGGGAGGATGAGCAGTTCTTC
NA	TRBV7-2	TRBJ2-1	TRBD2	CASGGLAGGSSYNEQFF	TGTGCCAGCGGCGGACTAGCGGGGGGTAGCTCCTACAATGAGCAGTTCTTC
NA	TRBV7-2	TRBJ2-1	TRBD1	CASSPGTGEYEQFF	TGTGCCAGCAGCCCCGGGACAGGGGAATATGAGCAGTTCTTC
NA	TRBV23-1	TRBJ1-2	NA	CASSGYTF	TGCGCCAGCAGTGGCTACACCTTC
NA	TRBV3-1/TRBV3-2	TRBJ2-5	TRBD2	CASSQGLAVQETQYF	TGTGCCAGCAGCCAAGGCCTAGCGGTCCAAGAGACCCAGTACTTC
NA	TRBV9	TRBJ1-1	TRBD1	CASRSGQGLNTEAFF	TGTGCCAGCAGATCCGGACAGGGTCTGAACACTGAAGCTTTCTTT
NA	TRBV6-5	TRBJ1-1	TRBD1	CASSHRDRSTEAFF	TGTGCCAGCAGTCACCGGGACAGAAGCACTGAAGCTTTCTTT
NA	TRBV11-2	TRBJ2-4	NA	CASSLDENIQYF	TGTGCCAGCAGCTTAGACGAAAACATTCAGTACTTC
NA	TRBV3-1/TRBV3-2	TRBJ2-2	TRBD1	CASTIGTGRAGELFF	TGTGCCAGCACCATCGGGACAGGGAGGGCCGGGGAGCTGTTTTTT
NA	TRBV9	TRBJ2-1	TRBD2	CASSASGSSYNEQFF	TGTGCCAGCAGCGCTAGCGGGAGCTCCTACAATGAGCAGTTCTTC
NA	TRBV7-9	TRBJ2-3	NA	CASSLGAGTDTQYF	TGTGCCAGCAGCTTAGGAGCGGGCACAGATACGCAGTATTTT
NA	TRBV28	TRBJ2-1	TRBD2	CASSPLSGSDEQFF	TGTGCCAGCAGTCCCCTTAGCGGGAGCGATGAGCAGTTCTTC
NA	TRBV9	TRBJ2-5	NA	CARITNLLQQETQYF	TGTGCCAGGATAACCAACCTCCTACAACAAGAGACCCAGTACTTC
NA	TRBV30	TRBJ2-2	NA	CAWNLISANTGELFF	TGTGCCTGGAACTTAATAAGCGCGAACACCGGGGAGCTGTTTTTT
NA	TRBV28	TRBJ1-6	NA	CASSQGNNSPLHF	TGTGCCAGCAGTCAGGGGAATAATTCACCCCTCCACTTT
NA	TRBV28	TRBJ2-7	NA	CASSPGRYEQYF	TGTGCCAGCAGCCCAGGACGGTACGAGCAGTACTTC
once	TRBV5-1	TRBJ1-4	NA	CASRGSGVREKLFF	TGCGCCAGCAGGGGATCAGGGGTGCGAGAAAAACTGTTTTTT
NA	TRBV5-8	TRBJ2-7	TRBD1	CASSSGGSGQGLEQYF	TGTGCCAGCAGCTCTGGCGGTTCGGGACAGGGCCTGGAGCAGTACTTC
NA	TRBV27	TRBJ2-7	NA	CASSVSVSYEQYF	TGTGCCAGCTCAGTTTCGGTCTCCTACGAGCAGTACTTC
NA	TRBV4-3	TRBJ1-5	NA	CASSQVSGFQPQHF	TGCGCCAGCAGCCAAGTATCGGGTTTTCAGCCCCAGCATTTT
NA	TRBV27	TRBJ2-5	NA	CASRKGTVQETQYF	TGTGCCAGCAGAAAAGGGACCGTCCAAGAGACCCAGTACTTC
NA	TRBV5-5	TRBJ2-7	NA	CASSPVSRTPTYEQYF	TGTGCCAGCAGCCCGGTATCTAGGACACCCACCTACGAGCAGTACTTC
NA	TRBV9	TRBJ1-1	NA	CASSVGRVSEAFF	TGTGCCAGCAGCGTCGGGCGGGTGTCTGAAGCTTTCTTT
NA	TRBV6-2/TRBV6-3	TRBJ2-7	NA	CASSLLAGAPTYEQYF	TGTGCCAGCAGTCTACTCGCGGGGGCCCCGACCTACGAGCAGTACTTC
NA	TRBV30	TRBJ2-3	TRBD2	CAWSGLGTSGRATDTQYF	TGTGCCTGGAGTGGACTCGGGACTAGCGGGAGGGCGACAGATACGCAGTATTTT
once	TRBV18	TRBJ1-2	NA	CASSPAQGNGYTF	TGTGCCAGCTCACCGGCGCAGGGGAATGGCTACACCTTC